The rows below give T cell receptor beta chains drawn from one sample of a study of shared clonotypes between healthy human individuals. Data came from immunoSEQ multiplex PCR; TCRdb stores just in-frame clones and leaves some out. The sample lists 950,000 to 1,200,000 clones, around three quarters occurring once. Sequenced sample: memory CD4+ T cells from PBMCs. All receptors come from a man younger than 30 in good health. Some clones in this sample may be carry-over from other donors' samples. Each CDR3 is given without its conserved first and last residue. A D gene is named only where the DNA matches it firmly.

>TRBJ2-5|.|TRBV2
ASRQGGETQY
>TRBJ2-3|.|TRBV18
ASSPMAASLTDTQY
>TRBJ1-2|TRBD1|TRBV28
ASRPQYGTASPNYGYT
>TRBJ1-2|.|TRBV14
ASSQDQGPGYT
>TRBJ1-5|.|TRBV6-1
ASSPGDRINQPQH
>TRBJ2-5|.|TRBV7-2
ASSLPFGGGETQY
>TRBJ2-1|TRBD2|TRBV14
ASSPEGGPGEVRSEQF
>TRBJ1-3|.|TRBV5-4
ASSNDRSRSGNTIY
>TRBJ1-2|TRBD1|TRBV27
ASSLSGGTNYGYT
>TRBJ2-5|TRBD2|TRBV30
AWRLAGGLWDEQY
>TRBJ2-7|TRBD2|TRBV11-2
ASSLDRGSGSYEQY
>TRBJ1-5|.|TRBV6-6
ASRYRDSNQPQH